Only a few counts were recorded for the clone carrying this T cell receptor beta chain. The antigen is undetermined. The data derive from a study of response to subunit inactivated influenza vaccine. Regarding the study as a whole: Authors suggested seasonal influenza vaccinations each recruit few new T cells.

TCRdb ran MiXCR on the RT-PCR reads and lists one entry per CDR3 protein. Seen here are some 480,000 distinct CDR3 sequences, approximately 10% observed once, and the top ten hold over 9.5%. This CDR3 contains 15 residues. The V gene lost 0 bases and the J gene lost 5 bases, with 14 bases spanning the gap. Germline V gene lookup returns CDR1 SGHDT and CDR2 YYEEEE. The chain couples TRBV5-6 to TRBJ2-5; D not certain. This TCR came from a man over 45 who received an inactivated influenza vaccine. The sequencing here drew on PBMCs from blood, taken 40 to 50 days after vaccination. CDR3: CASSLGGLSGETQYF. CDR3 coding DNA: TGTGCCAGCAGCTTGGGAGGTTTGTCCGGGGAGACCCAGTACTTC.